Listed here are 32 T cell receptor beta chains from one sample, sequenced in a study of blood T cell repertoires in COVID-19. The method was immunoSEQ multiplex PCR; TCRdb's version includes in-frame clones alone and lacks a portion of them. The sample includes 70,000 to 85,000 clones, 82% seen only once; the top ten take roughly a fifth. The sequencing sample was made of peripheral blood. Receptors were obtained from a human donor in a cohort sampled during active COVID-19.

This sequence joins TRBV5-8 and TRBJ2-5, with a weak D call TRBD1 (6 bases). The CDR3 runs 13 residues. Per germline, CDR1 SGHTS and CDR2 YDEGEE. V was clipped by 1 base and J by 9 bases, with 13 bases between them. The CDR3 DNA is TGTGCCAGCAGCTTGAGGGGGTCAAGGTCCCAGTACTTC. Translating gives CASSLRGSRSQYF.

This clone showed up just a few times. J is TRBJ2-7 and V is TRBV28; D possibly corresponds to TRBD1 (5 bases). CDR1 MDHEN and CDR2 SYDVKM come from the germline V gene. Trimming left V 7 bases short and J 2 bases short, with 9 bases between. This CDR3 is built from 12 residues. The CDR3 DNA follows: TGTGCCAGCATAGGGGTTGCCTACGAGCAGTACTTC. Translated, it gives CASIGVAYEQYF.

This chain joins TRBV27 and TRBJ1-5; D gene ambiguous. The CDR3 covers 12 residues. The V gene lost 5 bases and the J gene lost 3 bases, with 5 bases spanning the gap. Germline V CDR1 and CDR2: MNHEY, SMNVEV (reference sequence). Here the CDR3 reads CASSANNQPQHF. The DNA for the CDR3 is TGTGCCAGCAGTGCGAACAATCAGCCCCAGCATTTT.

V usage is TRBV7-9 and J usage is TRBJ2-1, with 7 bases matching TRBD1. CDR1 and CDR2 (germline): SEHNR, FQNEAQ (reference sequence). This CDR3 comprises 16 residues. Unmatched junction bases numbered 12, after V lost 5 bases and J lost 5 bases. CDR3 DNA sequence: TGTGCCAGCAGCCATCGGACAGGCGGCTTACACAATGAGCAGTTCTTC. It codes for CASSHRTGGLHNEQFF. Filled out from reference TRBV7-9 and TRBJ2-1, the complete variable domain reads DTGVSQNPRHKITKRGQNVTFRCDPISEHNRLYWYRQTLGQGPEFLTYFQNEAQLEKSRLLSDRFSAERPKGSFSTLEIQRTEQGDSAMYLCASSHRTGGLHNEQFFGPGTRLTVL.

CDR3 residues: CASSLGARQGGNNQPQHF. CDR3 nucleotide sequence: TGTGCCAGCAGCTTGGGGGCCCGACAGGGCGGGAACAATCAGCCCCAGCATTTT. The chain employs TRBV5-6 and TRBJ1-5; 7 bases line up with TRBD1. The CDR3 totals 18 residues. V lost 0 bases, J lost 3 bases, and 12 bases stayed unmatched. CDR1 and CDR2 from the germline V gene are SGHDT and YYEEEE.

The CDR3 DNA reads TGTGCCAGCAGTTACTCGGGGACAGAGAAATCCTACGAGCAGTACTTC. Its translation: CASSYSGTEKSYEQYF. The gene calls are TRBV6-2 or TRBV6-3 and TRBJ2-7; 7 positions match TRBD1. The CDR3 length is 16 residues. Germline values: CDR1 MNHEY, CDR2 SVGEGT. V lost 0 bases and J lost 1; bases outside the gene matches: 6.

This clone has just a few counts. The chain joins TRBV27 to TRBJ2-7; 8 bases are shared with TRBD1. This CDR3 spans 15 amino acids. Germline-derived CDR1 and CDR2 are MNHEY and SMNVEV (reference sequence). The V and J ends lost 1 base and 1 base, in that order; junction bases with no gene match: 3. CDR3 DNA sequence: TGTGCCAGCAGTTTATGGACAGGGTCTTCCTACGAGCAGTACTTC. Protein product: CASSLWTGSSYEQYF.

In nucleotides, the CDR3 is TGTGCCAGTAGTACCTCCCGGGACTACTCGTACCAAGAGACCCAGTACTTC. Its translation is CASSTSRDYSYQETQYF. The J gene is TRBJ2-5, the V gene TRBV19, with 7 bases lining up with TRBD2. J was trimmed by 0 bases and V by 4 bases; bases with no gene match: 11. The germline CDR1 and CDR2 sequences are LNHDA and SQIVND (reference sequence). The CDR3 is 17 amino acids.

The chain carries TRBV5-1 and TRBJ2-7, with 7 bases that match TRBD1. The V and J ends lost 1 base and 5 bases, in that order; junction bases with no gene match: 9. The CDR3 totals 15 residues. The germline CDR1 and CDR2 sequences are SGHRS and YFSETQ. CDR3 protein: CASSLSTGVRDEQYF. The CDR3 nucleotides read TGCGCCAGCAGCTTGTCCACAGGGGTGCGTGACGAGCAGTACTTC.

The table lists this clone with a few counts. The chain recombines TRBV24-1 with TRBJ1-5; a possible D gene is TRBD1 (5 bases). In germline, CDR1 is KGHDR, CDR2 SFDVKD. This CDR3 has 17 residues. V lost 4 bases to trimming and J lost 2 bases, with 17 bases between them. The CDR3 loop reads CATSEGGRQQGNQPQHF. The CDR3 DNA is TGTGCCACCAGTGAGGGGGGACGACAGCAGGGCAATCAGCCCCAGCATTTT.

The CDR3 is CASSAGLASYNEQFF. The DNA of the CDR3 is TGTGCCAGCAGTGCCGGACTAGCGTCCTACAATGAGCAGTTCTTC. The chain has TRBV25-1 and TRBJ2-1; 9 bases are shared with TRBD2. The CDR3 contains 15 residues. Trimming removed 4 bases from V and 1 base from J; junction bases left unmatched: 2. Germline V gene data show CDR1 as MGHDK and CDR2 as SYGVNS.

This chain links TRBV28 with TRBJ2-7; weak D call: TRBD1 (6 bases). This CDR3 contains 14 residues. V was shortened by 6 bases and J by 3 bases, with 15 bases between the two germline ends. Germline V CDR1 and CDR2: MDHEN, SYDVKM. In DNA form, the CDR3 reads TGTGCCAGCAGCATTAACAGGGTGTACTACGAGCAGTACTTC. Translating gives CASSINRVYYEQYF.

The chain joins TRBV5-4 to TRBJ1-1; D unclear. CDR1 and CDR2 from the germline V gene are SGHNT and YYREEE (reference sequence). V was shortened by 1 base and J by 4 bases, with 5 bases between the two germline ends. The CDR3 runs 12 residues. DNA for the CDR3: TGTGCCAGCAGCTTGTGGAGCACTGAAGCTTTCTTT. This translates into CASSLWSTEAFF.

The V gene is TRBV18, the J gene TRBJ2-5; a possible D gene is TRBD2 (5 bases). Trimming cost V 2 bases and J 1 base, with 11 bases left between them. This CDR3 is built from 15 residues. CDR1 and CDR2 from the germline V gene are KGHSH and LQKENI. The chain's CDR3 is CASSPVTGLQETQYF. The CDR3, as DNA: TGTGCCAGCTCACCAGTGACCGGACTCCAAGAGACCCAGTACTTC.

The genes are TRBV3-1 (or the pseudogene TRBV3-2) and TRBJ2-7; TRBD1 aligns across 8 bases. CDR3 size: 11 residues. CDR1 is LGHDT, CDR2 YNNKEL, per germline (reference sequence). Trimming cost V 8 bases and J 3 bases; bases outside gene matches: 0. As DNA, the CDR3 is TGTGCCAGCGGACAGGGCTACGAGCAGTACTTC. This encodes CASGQGYEQYF.

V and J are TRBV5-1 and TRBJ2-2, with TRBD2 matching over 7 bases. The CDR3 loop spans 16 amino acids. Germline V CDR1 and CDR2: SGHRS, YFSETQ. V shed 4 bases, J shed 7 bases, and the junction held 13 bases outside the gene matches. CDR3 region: CASSPVSGQRGGELFF. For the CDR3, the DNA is TGCGCCAGCAGCCCCGTCTCGGGGCAGCGGGGCGGGGAGCTGTTTTTT.

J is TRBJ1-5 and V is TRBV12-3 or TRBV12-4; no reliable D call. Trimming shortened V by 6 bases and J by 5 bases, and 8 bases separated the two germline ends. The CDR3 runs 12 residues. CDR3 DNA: TGTGCCAGCAGAATAGTCGATCAGCCCCAGCATTTT. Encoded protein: CASRIVDQPQHF.

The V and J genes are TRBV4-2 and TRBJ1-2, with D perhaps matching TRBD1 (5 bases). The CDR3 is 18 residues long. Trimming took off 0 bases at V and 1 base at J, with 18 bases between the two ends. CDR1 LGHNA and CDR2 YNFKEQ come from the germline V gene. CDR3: CASSQDILSGEVNYGYTF. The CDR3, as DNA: TGTGCCAGCAGCCAAGATATCCTATCGGGGGAGGTTAACTATGGCTACACCTTC.

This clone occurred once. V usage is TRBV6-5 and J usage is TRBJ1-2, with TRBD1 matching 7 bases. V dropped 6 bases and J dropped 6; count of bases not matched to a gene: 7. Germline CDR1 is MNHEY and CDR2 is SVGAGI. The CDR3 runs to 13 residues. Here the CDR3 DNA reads TGTGCCAGCAGCCCCAGGGGGGCTGATGGCTACACCTTC. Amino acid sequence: CASSPRGADGYTF.

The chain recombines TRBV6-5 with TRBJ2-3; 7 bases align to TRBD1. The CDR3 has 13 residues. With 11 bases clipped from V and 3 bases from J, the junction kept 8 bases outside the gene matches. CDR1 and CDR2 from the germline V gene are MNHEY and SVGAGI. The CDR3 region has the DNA TGTGCCGCAACGACAGGGCTGACAGATACGCAGTATTTT. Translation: CAATTGLTDTQYF.

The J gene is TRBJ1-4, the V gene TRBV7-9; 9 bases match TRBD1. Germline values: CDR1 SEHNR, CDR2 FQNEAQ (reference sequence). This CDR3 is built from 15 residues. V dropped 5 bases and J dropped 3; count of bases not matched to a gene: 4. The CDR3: CASSARQGANEKLFF. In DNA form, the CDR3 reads TGTGCCAGCAGCGCTAGACAGGGGGCTAATGAAAAACTGTTTTTT.

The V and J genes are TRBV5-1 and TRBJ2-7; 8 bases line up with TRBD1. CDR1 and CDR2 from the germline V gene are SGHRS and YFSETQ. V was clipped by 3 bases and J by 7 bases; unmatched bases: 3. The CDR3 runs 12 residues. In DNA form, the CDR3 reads TGCGCCAGCAGCTCCGACAGGGGTGAGCAGTACTTC. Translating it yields CASSSDRGEQYF.

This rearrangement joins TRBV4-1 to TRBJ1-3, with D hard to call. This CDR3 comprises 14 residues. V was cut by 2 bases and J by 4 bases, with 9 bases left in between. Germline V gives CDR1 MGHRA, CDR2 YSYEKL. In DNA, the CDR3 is TGCGCCAGCAGCCAAAACCCGGGAGGAAACACCATATATTTT. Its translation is CASSQNPGGNTIYF.

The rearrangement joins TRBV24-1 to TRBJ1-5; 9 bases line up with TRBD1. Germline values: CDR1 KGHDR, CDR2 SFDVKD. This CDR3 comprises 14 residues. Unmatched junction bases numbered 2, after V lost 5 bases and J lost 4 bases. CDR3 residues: CATSGGQGNQPQHF. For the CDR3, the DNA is TGTGCCACCAGTGGTGGACAGGGGAATCAGCCCCAGCATTTT.

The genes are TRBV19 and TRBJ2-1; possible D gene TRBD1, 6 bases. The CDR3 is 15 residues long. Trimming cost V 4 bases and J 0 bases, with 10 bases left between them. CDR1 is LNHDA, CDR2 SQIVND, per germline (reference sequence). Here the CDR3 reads CASSTRTVSYNEQFF. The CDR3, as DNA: TGTGCCAGTAGTACCAGGACAGTCTCCTACAATGAGCAGTTCTTC.

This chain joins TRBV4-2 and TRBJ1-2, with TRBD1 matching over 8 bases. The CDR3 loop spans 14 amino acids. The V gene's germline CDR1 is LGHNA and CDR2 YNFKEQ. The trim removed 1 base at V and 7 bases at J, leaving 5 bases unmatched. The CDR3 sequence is CASSQGQGFGGYTF. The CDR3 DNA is TGTGCCAGCAGCCAAGGACAGGGGTTTGGTGGCTACACCTTC.

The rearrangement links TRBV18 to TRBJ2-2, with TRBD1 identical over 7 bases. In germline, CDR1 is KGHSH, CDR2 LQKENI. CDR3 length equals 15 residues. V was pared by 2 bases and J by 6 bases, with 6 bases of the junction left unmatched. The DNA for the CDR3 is TGTGCCAGCTCACCAAACCACAGGGGAGCCGGGGAGCTGTTTTTT. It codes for CASSPNHRGAGELFF.

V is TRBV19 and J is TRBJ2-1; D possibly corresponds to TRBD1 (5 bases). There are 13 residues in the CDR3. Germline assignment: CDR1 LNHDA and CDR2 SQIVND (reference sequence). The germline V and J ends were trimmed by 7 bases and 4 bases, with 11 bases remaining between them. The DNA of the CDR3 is TGTGCCAGTACCCAGGGCGCGTACAATGAGCAGTTCTTC. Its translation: CASTQGAYNEQFF.

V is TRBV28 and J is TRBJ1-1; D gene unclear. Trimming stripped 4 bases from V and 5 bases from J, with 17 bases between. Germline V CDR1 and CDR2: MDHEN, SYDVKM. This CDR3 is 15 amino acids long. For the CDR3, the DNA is TGTGCCAGCAGTTCCGGAGGAGGGTGGGTGACTGAAGCTTTCTTT. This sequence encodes CASSSGGGWVTEAFF.

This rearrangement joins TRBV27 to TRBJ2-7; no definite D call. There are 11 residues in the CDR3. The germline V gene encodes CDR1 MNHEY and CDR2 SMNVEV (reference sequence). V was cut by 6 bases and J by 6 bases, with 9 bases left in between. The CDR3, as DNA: TGTGCCAGCAGATGGGCCAGCGAGCAGTACTTC. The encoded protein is CASRWASEQYF.

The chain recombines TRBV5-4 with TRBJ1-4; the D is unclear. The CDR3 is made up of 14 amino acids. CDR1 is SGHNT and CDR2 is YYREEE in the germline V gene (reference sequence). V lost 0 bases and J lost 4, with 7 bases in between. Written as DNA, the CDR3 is TGTGCCAGCAGCTTGGGGCGGCATAATGAAAAACTGTTTTTT. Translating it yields CASSLGRHNEKLFF.

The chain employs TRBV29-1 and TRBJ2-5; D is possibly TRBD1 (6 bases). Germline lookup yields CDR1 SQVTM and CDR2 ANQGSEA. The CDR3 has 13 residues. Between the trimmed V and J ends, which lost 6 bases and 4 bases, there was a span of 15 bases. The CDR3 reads CSVPKGGGETQYF. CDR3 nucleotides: TGCAGCGTGCCCAAAGGGGGTGGAGAGACCCAGTACTTC.